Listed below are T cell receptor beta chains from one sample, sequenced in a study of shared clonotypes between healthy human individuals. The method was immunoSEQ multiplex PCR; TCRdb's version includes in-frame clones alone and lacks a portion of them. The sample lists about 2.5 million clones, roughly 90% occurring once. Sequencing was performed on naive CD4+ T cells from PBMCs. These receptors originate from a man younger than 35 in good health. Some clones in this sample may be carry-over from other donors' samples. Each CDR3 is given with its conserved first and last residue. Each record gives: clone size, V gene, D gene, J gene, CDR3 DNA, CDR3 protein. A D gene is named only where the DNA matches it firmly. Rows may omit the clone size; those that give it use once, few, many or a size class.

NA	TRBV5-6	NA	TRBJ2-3	TGTGCCAGCAGCTCCATTGTGGGGGTGGTGGAAAGCACAGATACGCAGTATTTT	CASSSIVGVVESTDTQYF
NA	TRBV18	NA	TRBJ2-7	TGTGCCAGCTCACACACTAGCTCCTACGAGCAGTACTTC	CASSHTSSYEQYF
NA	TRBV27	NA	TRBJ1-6	TGTGCCAGCAGTTCGCTTAGCAATTCACCCCTCCACTTT	CASSSLSNSPLHF
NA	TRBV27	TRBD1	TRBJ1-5	TGTGCCAGCAGTTACCGACAGGGGGAGGGTGTTAACAATCAGCCCCAGCATTTT	CASSYRQGEGVNNQPQHF
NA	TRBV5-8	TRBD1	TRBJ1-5	TGTGCCAGCAGCTACGGGACAGTTGGCAATCAGCCCCAGCATTTT	CASSYGTVGNQPQHF
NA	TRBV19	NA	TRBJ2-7	TGTGCCAGTAGTATGAGGGGGTCGGGCTACGAGCAGTACTTC	CASSMRGSGYEQYF
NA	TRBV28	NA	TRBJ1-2	TGTGCCAGCAGAGGAGAGAGCGGCTACACCTTC	CASRGESGYTF
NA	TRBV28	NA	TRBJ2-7	TGTGCCAGCAGTTCCGGGGCCCGAGGGCAGTACTTC	CASSSGARGQYF
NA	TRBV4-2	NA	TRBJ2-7	TGTGCCAGCAGCCAAGGTAGGGGAAAGGCCTACGAGCAGTACTTC	CASSQGRGKAYEQYF
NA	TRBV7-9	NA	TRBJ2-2	TGTGCCAGCAGCTTCGAGGGCCCGGGGGAGCTGTTTTTT	CASSFEGPGELFF
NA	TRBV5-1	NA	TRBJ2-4	TGCGCCAGCAGCTTGGCTCTGAACCTAGCCAAAAACATTCAGTACTTC	CASSLALNLAKNIQYF
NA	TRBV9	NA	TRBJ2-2	TGTGCCAGCAGCGTAGACCCCGCCAGGGGAGGCGGGGAGCTGTTTTTT	CASSVDPARGGGELFF
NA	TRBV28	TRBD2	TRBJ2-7	TGTGCCACATCCGGCGGGAGGTCGAGCTCCTACGAGCAGTACTTC	CATSGGRSSSYEQYF
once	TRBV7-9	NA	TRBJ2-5	TGTGCCAGCAGCTTAGTGCAGGGAGAGACCCAGTACTTC	CASSLVQGETQYF
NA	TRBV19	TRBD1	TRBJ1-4	TGTGCCAGTAGTACACCCGGGACAGTCAATGAAAAACTGTTTTTT	CASSTPGTVNEKLFF
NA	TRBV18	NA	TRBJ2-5	TGTGCCAGCTCACCAAGGGGCCAAGAGACCCAGTACTTC	CASSPRGQETQYF
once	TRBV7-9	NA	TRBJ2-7	TGTGCCAGCAGCGCCACAGGGCGCGAGCAGTACTTC	CASSATGREQYF
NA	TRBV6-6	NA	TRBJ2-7	TGTGCCAGCAGTTACTCGTCCCAGTCAATAACCTACGAGCAGTACTTC	CASSYSSQSITYEQYF
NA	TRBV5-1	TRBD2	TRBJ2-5	TGCGCCAGCAGCTTGTTGGTGAGCGGGGCCCAAGAGACCCAGTACTTC	CASSLLVSGAQETQYF
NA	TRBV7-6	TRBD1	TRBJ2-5	TGTGCCAGCAGCCCTTCCGGGACAGGGGCAGAGACCCAGTACTTC	CASSPSGTGAETQYF
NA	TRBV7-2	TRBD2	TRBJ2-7	TGTGCCAGCAGCTTGCGGACTAGCGGGAGTTCTAAGGAGCAGTACTTC	CASSLRTSGSSKEQYF
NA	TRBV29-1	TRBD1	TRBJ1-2	TGCAGCGTTGGGGGACAGGGGATTAACTATGGCTACACCTTC	CSVGGQGINYGYTF
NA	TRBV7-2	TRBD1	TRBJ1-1	TGTGCCAGCAGCTTAGGGTGGACAGGGGGCGCGGGCACTGAAGCTTTCTTT	CASSLGWTGGAGTEAFF
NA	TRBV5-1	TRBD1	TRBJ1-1	TGCGCCAGCAGCTTTGGACAGGGTGAGACTGAAGCTTTCTTT	CASSFGQGETEAFF
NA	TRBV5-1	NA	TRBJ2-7	TGCGCCAGCAGCTTTCCCGCCTACGAGCAGTACTTC	CASSFPAYEQYF
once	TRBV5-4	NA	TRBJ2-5	TGTGCCAGCAGCGGGACCGGGTCGTTTTCGGAGACCCAGTACTTC	CASSGTGSFSETQYF
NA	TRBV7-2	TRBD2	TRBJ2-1	TGTGCCAGCAGCTTGGCGGGAGGGAAGCGGGGTGAGCAGTTCTTC	CASSLAGGKRGEQFF
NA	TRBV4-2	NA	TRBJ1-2	TGTGCCAGCAGCCAAGTTTCGGGTCAGCAGGGCTATGGCTACACCTTC	CASSQVSGQQGYGYTF
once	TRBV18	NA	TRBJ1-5	TGTGCCAGCTCACCCCCAGGTGCGGCTGCGAGTGGGGCCCAGCATTTT	CASSPPGAAASGAQHF
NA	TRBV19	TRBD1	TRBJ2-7	TGTGCCAGTAAACGACAGGGTCTGAGTGAGCAGTACTTC	CASKRQGLSEQYF
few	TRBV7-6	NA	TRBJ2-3	TGTGCCAGCAGCCCGGCCGCAGGGAGCACAGATACGCAGTATTTT	CASSPAAGSTDTQYF
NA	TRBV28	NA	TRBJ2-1	TGTGCCAGCAGTTCTGACTTCGACAATGAGCAGTTCTTC	CASSSDFDNEQFF
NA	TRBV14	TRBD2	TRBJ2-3	TGTGCCAGCAGCCTGCTAGCGGGAGCAGATACGCAGTATTTT	CASSLLAGADTQYF
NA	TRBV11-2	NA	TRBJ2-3	TGTGCCAGCAGCTCATGGGGTACGCAGTATTTT	CASSSWGTQYF
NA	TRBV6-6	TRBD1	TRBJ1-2	TGTGCCAGCAGTTACGCGGGACAGTTTAACTATGGCTACACCTTC	CASSYAGQFNYGYTF
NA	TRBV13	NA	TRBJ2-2	TGTGCCAGCAGCTTACTGTCAGGTAGCGGGGAGCTGTTTTTT	CASSLLSGSGELFF
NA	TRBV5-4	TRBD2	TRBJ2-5	TGTGCCAGCAGCCCCCCTTTCGGGAGGGCGGGCCAAGAGACCCAGTACTTC	CASSPPFGRAGQETQYF
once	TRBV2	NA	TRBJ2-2	TGTGCCAGCAGCTATAGCGGGGAGCTGTTTTTT	CASSYSGELFF